This TCR beta chain emerged from a study of T cells in Graves' hyperthyroidism and ophthalmopathy. The CDR3 spans 17 residues. V dropped 0 bases and J dropped 0; count of bases not matched to a gene: 7. Germline V gene sequence: CDR1 SGDLS, CDR2 YYNGEE. TCR beta CDR3 region amplification was performed from RNA transcripts. With the HTBI primer set, the TCR CDR3 went through a first round of RT-PCR. TCRdb independently ran MiXCR on the multiplex PCR reads; one entry per CDR3 protein. The repertoire holds about 640,000 distinct CDR3 sequences, with less than 25% as singletons. The sample consisted of blood. The rearrangement uses TRBV9 and TRBJ2-3; 7 bases map to TRBD2. This sequence was found in a man under 40 with Graves' ophthalmopathy. CDR3 sequence reads: CASSVGASGTSTDTQYF. In DNA, the CDR3 is TGTGCCAGCAGCGTAGGGGCTAGCGGTACTAGCACAGATACGCAGTATTTT.